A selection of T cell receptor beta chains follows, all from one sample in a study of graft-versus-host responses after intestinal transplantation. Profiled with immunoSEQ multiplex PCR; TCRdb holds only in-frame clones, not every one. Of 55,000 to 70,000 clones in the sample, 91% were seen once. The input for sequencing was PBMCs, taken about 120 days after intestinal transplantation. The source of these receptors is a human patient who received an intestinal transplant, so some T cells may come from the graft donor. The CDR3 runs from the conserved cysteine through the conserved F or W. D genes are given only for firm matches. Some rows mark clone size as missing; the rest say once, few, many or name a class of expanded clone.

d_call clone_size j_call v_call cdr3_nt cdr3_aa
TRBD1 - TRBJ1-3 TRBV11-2 TGTGCCAGCAGCTTATGGCAAACGGACAGGGGGTACACCATATATTTT CASSLWQTDRGYTIYF
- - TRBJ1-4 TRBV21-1 TGTGCCAGCAGCAAAGGGGGGTGCGGGGCGCACCTGGGGGAAAAACTGTTTTTT CASSKGGCGAHLGEKLFF
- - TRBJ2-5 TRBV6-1 TGTGCCAGCAGTTTTCCACAGGATTTCCAAGAGACCCAGTACTTC CASSFPQDFQETQYF
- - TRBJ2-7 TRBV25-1 TGTGCCAGCAACCCGGGGGCGGGGGCGTACGAGCAGTACTTC CASNPGAGAYEQYF
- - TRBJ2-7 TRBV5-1 TGCGCCAGCAGCTTGATGTCCGGCTACGAGCAGTACTTC CASSLMSGYEQYF
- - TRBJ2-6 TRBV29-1 TGCAGCGTTCACTTGACAGGCCTCTCTGGGGCCAACGTCCTGACTTTC CSVHLTGLSGANVLTF
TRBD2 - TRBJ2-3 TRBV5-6 TGTGCCAGCAGCTTGGTACTAGCGGGAGCAGATACGCAGTATTTT CASSLVLAGADTQYF
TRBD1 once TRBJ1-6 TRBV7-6 TGTGCCAGCAGTCTCGCTCAGGGGGGGCTAAGCTCCTATAATTCACCCCTCCACTTT CASSLAQGGLSSYNSPLHF
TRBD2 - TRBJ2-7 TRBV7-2 TGTGCCAGCAGCTTGGACCTGGATAGCGGGAGCTCCTACGAGCAGTACTTC CASSLDLDSGSSYEQYF
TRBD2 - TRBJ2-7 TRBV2 TGTGCCAGCAGTGAAATGTCTAGCGGGGGTTACGAGCAGTACTTC CASSEMSSGGYEQYF
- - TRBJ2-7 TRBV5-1 TGCGCCAGCAGCTCCCAAGCTGCCTCCTACGAGCAGTACTTC CASSSQAASYEQYF
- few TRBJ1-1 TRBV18 TGTGCCAGCTCACTTGTGAACACTGAAGCTTTCTTT CASSLVNTEAFF
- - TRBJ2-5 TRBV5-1 TGCGCCAGCAGCTTCGCGACAGAAGGGACCCAGTACTTC CASSFATEGTQYF
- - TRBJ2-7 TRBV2 TGTGCCAGCAGTGTCTACGAGCAGTACTTC CASSVYEQYF
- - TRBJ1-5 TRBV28 TGTGCCAGCAGAAACGCAGGGGCTTCCGGCAATCAGCCCCAGCATTTT CASRNAGASGNQPQHF
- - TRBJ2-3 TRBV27 TGTGCCAGCTCAACAGATCTTACGCAGTATTTT CASSTDLTQYF
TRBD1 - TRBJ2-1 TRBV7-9 TGTGCCAGCAGCTCCCCCGACAGGGCCCTCTCCTACAATGAGCAGTTCTTC CASSSPDRALSYNEQFF
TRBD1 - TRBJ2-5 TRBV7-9 TGTGCCAGCAGCTCTAGGGGGCCTCAAGAGACCCAGTACTTC CASSSRGPQETQYF
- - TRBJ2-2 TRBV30 TGTGCCTGGAGTGTAGGGGCCGGGGAGCTGTTTTTT CAWSVGAGELFF
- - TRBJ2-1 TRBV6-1 TGTGCCAGCAGCTCCCGGGACTGGTCCTTCAATGAGCAGTTCTTC CASSSRDWSFNEQFF
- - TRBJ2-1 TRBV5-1 TGCGCCAGCAGGCTGGGGATCTCCTACAATGAGCAGTTCTTC CASRLGISYNEQFF
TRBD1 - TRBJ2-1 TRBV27 TGTGCCAGCAGCCATTATGGCCGACAGGGGGCGGGGGAGCAGTTCTTC CASSHYGRQGAGEQFF
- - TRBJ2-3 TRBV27 TGTGCCAGCACGAGGACAGAGCGGACCACAGATACGCAGTATTTT CASTRTERTTDTQYF
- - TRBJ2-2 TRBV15 TGTGCCACCAGCAGAGGAGGGAGATCGGTCTCCGGGGAGCTGTTTTTT CATSRGGRSVSGELFF
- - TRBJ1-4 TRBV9 TGTGCCAGCAGCGTCGTAGAAGCAACTAATGAAAAACTGTTTTTT CASSVVEATNEKLFF
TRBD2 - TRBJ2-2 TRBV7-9 TGTGCCAGCAGCATACTAGCGGGAGGGCCAGACACCGGGGAGCTGTTTTTT CASSILAGGPDTGELFF
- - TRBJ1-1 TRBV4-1 TGCGCCAGCAGCCAAGGATTTTGGGGGGCCGACACTGAAGCTTTCTTT CASSQGFWGADTEAFF
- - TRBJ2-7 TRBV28 TGTGCCAGCAGTTCCACGGCGAGCTCCTACGAGCAGTACTTC CASSSTASSYEQYF
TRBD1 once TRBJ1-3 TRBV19 TGTGCCAGTAGGCACCCCAGGGGGACTGGAAACACCATATATTTT CASRHPRGTGNTIYF
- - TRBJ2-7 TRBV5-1 TGCGCCAGCAGCTTGGTGGGCGTCTACGAGCAGTACTTC CASSLVGVYEQYF
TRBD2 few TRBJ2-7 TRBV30 TGTGCCTGGAGTCGCGGGGGGGCCCTCGAGCAGTACTTC CAWSRGGALEQYF
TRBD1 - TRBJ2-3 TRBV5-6 TGTGCCAGCAGCCCCGGGACAGGGAACCCAGATACGCAGTATTTT CASSPGTGNPDTQYF